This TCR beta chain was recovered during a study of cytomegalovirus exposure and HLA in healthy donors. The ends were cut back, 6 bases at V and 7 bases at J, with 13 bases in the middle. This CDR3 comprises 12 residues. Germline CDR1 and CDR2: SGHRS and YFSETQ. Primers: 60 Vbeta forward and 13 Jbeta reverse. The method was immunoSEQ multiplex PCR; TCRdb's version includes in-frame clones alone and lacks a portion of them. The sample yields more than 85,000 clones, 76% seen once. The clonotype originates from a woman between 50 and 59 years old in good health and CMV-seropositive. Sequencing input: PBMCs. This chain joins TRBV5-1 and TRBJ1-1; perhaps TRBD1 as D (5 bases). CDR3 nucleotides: TGCGCCAGCACCGGGGGGGAAAGTGAAGCTTTCTTT. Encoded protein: CASTGGESEAFF.